The T cell receptor (beta chain) under discussion was sequenced for a study of cytomegalovirus exposure and HLA in healthy donors (dated by TCRdb to about 2017). Background on the whole study: According to an earlier analysis of 587 of the donors, 200 million or so T cells yielded some 120 million unique TCR beta sequences and about 300 Gb of sequence data. In the later analysis, no new phenotypic data were used to find candidate immune exposures; instead, reliance was placed on TCR beta sequences and their occurrence across donors. The T cell repertoires of 550 to 850 subjects were profiled by immunosequencing and related to cytomegalovirus serostatus. Typing coverage varied by locus: roughly 620-640 donors for A, B, C, DRB1 and DQB1; more than 500 for DQA1; some 610 for DPA1; approximately 450 for DPB1. A later analysis re-examined previously published TCR beta repertoires from more than 650 donors and added high-resolution HLA genotyping to investigate patterns of TCR occurrence. The study was designed to test whether signatures of past pathogen exposure could be identified by cataloging public T cell receptors. To decide whether each TCR beta V gene segment behaved as functional or pseudogenic, an earlier analysis of 587 of the donors relied on high-throughput TCR beta sequencing. Among approximately 370 genotyped donors of the cohort, an average of approximately 200,000 unique TCR beta nucleotide sequences was sequenced per donor, of which about 18% were non-productive. Because of strong linkage in the cohort, 4 to 6 DR-DQ haplotypes were treated as single units for association and clustering. Along with the roughly 670-subject first cohort, a separate validation cohort of about 110 different subjects was used. Donor age, sex, ethnicity and CMV serostatus were compiled together with the repertoire data. In a later genetic analysis, genome-wide SNP genotypes for about 65% of the roughly 700 donors were used, and that subset was treated as a discovery cohort. An early release that covered more than 550 HLA-typed donors contained about 300 gigabases of sequencing data and around 85 million unique TCR sequences. All discovery cohort repertoires had been generated using a single sequencing platform. The study combined high-throughput TCR immunosequencing, statistical association of individual TCRs with disease status, and machine learning to predict cytomegalovirus infection status. The genetic ancestry cluster associated with self-reported Caucasian donors included about 81% of the 398 genotyped donors. Class I and class II HLA loci were covered by the typing at four-digit resolution.

Concerning this clone: No antigen is known for it. No base quality values were provided; no much bigger clone lies one nucleotide off.

The cysteine opens and the phenylalanine closes a CDR3 of 11 amino acids. Only the CDR3 region is kept as DNA, spanning 33 bases read in frame from base 1. As encoded in the germline V gene (reference sequence), CDR1 is DFQATT while CDR2 is SNEGSKA. V and J lose 5 bases and 3 bases, and a span of 8 bases separates them. Results and caveats for the whole study, not just this receptor: In an earlier analysis of about 540 of the donors, most TCR beta V segments were observed in productive rearrangements about 87% or about 30% of the time, broadly matching IMGT annotations. Compared with equally common non-associated chains, HLA-associated TCR beta chains in a later analysis were more clonally expanded and had lower generation probabilities. The only immune exposure information available for the cohort was CMV serostatus. A cluster of highly shared sequence variants was judged likely to be a technical artifact of the sequencing pipeline. Strong co-occurrence of HLA alleles, especially DR and DQ, made assigning TCR associations to individual alleles difficult. A later analysis found that most CMV-associated TCR beta chains appeared HLA-restricted, with HLA associations seemingly driven largely by CMV exposure. The study gave a list of under 200 TCR beta chains associated with cytomegalovirus. A later analysis reported that several top co-occurrence clusters appeared linked to parvovirus B19, influenza, CMV and Epstein-Barr virus. Sequencing depth was assumed to be roughly uniform across donors in the presence/absence analyses, though that assumption may not hold. Most TCR sequences were observed very rarely across donors, whereas some public TCRs were present in many individuals. In a later genetic analysis, a missense DCLRE1C variant was associated with V-gene and J-gene trimming of TCR beta chains, and the association was replicated in an independent cohort. Some IMGT-functional V segments, including TRBV6-2 and TRBV6-3, could not be distinguished by the 87-base-pair reads and were therefore excluded. A further reported finding was that TCR beta sequences accurately predicted the HLA-A and HLA-B alleles for most subjects in the first cohort. The classifier was reported to diagnose cytomegalovirus status with high specificity and sensitivity in both the original cohort and the validation cohort. Correlated functional status among segregating V segments might be attributable to linkage disequilibrium, but an unknown experimental factor could not be ruled out. In vitro tests confirmed that a few of the cytomegalovirus-associated TCR beta chains recognize cytomegalovirus antigens. A later analysis associated some 17,000 TCR beta sequences with specific HLA alleles at a false discovery rate of 0.05. Because counts were too low, approximately 18 rarely observed V segments, including chromosome 9 orphons, were excluded from the earlier analysis of under 650 of the donors. It was suggested by the authors that the approach could potentially be generalized to other disease states and immunological phenotypes. This cohort had only TCR beta chains sequenced, and the lack of alpha or paired-chain data limited which features could be detected. According to a later analysis, TCR association rates differed among HLA loci, with DRB1 alleles showing the most associated TCRs and HLA-C alleles showing the fewest. HLA typing was unavailable for some donors at each locus, so association tests used only the typed subset. According to a later genetic analysis, donors in an Asian-associated ancestry cluster had fewer N-insertions in productive TCRs than the approximately 700-donor mean.

Libraries were prepared through the immunoSEQ multiplex PCR assay. For the multiplex PCR, a mixture combining 60 forward primers for TCR Vbeta segments and 13 reverse primers for TCR Jbeta segments was used. The CDR3 region of rearranged TCR beta genes was amplified from genomic DNA with a multiplex PCR assay. The amplified TCR beta libraries were sequenced on the Illumina HiSeq System as 87-base-pair reads. Regarding the original processing steps: In a later analysis, tens of millions of unique TCR beta chains were counted across the roughly 670 repertoires, and roughly 11 million of these chains were shared by at least two donors. A nearest-neighbor algorithm error-corrected the raw reads and collapsed the reads into unique sequences, merging closely related sequences to remove PCR and sequencing errors. To assign V, D and J gene segments, CDR3 sequences were aligned to IMGT reference sequences. For a sequence to be retained, a match of at least six nucleotides to both a V gene segment and a J gene segment was required. A rearrangement was called productive if the CDR3 had no stop codons and remained in frame with V and J, and every other rearrangement was called non-productive. CDR3 was defined by IMGT convention, running from the second conserved V-encoded cysteine to the conserved J-encoded phenylalanine. The earlier analysis of 500 to 600 of the donors excluded sequences that lacked an unambiguous match to a single V gene segment. In an earlier analysis of approximately 500 of the donors, a V segment was called functional when productive rearrangements were above 56.7%, and segregating when the standard deviation between donors exceeded 5%. A statistical classification framework was built to diagnose cytomegalovirus status from the catalog of TCR beta chain sequences. In a later analysis, TCR nucleotide sequences were compared against IMGT/GENE-DB human TR gene sequences so that V and J genes could be assigned. In a later analysis, CDR3 sequences and most-parsimonious VDJ recombination scenarios were assigned using the TCRdist pipeline. In a later analysis, each TCR beta chain was defined by its CDR3 amino acid sequence together with its V-gene family, and reads without a unique V-gene family were excluded. In a later analysis, around 600 highly shared, low-generation-probability nucleotide sequences were removed to address suspected cross-contamination and a sequencing artifact. In a later analysis, a clonal expansion index for each public chain was calculated from normalized within-repertoire ranks of inferred template counts. In a later analysis, generation probabilities were computed with a VDJ recombination model fitted to out-of-frame rearrangements, and the resulting probabilities were checked against IGoR. In a later analysis, TCR-TCR, TCR-HLA and TCR-CMV co-occurrence was scored with hypergeometric tests, and a repertoire-size bias correction was applied to TCR pairs. To estimate false discovery rates, a later analysis permuted the HLA or CMV assignments 20 times. In a later analysis, co-occurring TCRs were grouped with DBSCAN, and TCRdist sequence similarity was added when clustering was performed within HLA-allele-positive subsets. Repertoires with fewer than 30,000 or more than 120,000 public chains were left out of co-occurrence clustering, as were a handful of repertoires with anomalous nucleotide sharing. The immuneACCESS repertoire file appears here via TCRdb, limited to in-frame rearrangements. These files lack a portion of the clones; in checked studies, under half of the deficit traces to unresolved V genes, and the cause of the others is not known. That table gives V, J and clone size, and the DNA gave D and trimming. Present in this sample are some 150,000 clones, 65% to 85% of which were seen just once. The ten largest account for under 6% of the sample.

In total, approximately 610 healthy bone marrow donors made up the cohort. At the time of sampling, every cohort member was nominally healthy, though immune exposures that went unrecorded were likely present. The donor tested CMV seropositive and was one of the 289 seropositive cohort members. A peripheral blood sample was provided by each donor, and peripheral blood mononuclear cells were used for TCR beta sequencing. Genomic DNA extraction from the blood cell samples was performed with the Qiagen DNeasy Blood Extraction Kit. Material: PBMCs. The sequence was collected from a woman between 50 and 59 years old in good health and CMV-seropositive. The chain is made from TRBV20-1 and TRBJ2-7; a tentative D match to TRBD1 spans 5 bases. The CDR3 protein: CSAETGYEQYF. Here is the DNA: TGCAGTGCTGAAACAGGCTACGAGCAGTACTTC.